This T cell receptor (beta chain) was sequenced in a study of glioma-infiltrating T cells. TCR alpha and beta CDR3 regions were amplified from RNA using iRepertoire nested multiplex PCR. TCRdb reanalysed the multiplex PCR reads using MiXCR and keeps one entry per CDR3 protein. The repertoire consists of over 100,000 distinct CDR3 sequences, with less than 30% occurring once and the leading ten covering around a third. The CDR3 is 14 amino acids. From germline, CDR1 is DFQATT and CDR2 SNEGSKA (reference sequence). The ends were cut back, 1 base at V and 4 bases at J, with 13 bases in the middle. This clonotype was detected ten times or more.

The V and J genes are TRBV20-1 and TRBJ1-2; D is uncertain. Sequencing was done on a sample of glioma tissue, nonneoplastic brain tissue, or PBMCs (not recorded which). The receptor was derived from a human donor with low-grade glioma or glioblastoma, undergoing nonglioma brain surgery, or in good health (not recorded which). The CDR3 DNA reads as TGCAGTGCTAGAGTTCCGAGGGAGTTCTATGGCTACACCTTC. As protein: CSARVPREFYGYTF.